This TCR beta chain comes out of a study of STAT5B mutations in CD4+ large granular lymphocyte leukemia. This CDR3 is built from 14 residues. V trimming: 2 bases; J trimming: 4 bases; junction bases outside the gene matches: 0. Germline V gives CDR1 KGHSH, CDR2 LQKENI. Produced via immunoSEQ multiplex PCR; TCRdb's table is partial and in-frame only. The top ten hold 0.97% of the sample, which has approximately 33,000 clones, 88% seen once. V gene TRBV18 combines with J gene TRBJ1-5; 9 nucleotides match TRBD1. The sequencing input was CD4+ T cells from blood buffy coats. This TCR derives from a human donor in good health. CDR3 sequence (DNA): TGTGCCAGCTCACCAGGGACAGGGAATCAGCCCCAGCATTTT. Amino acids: CASSPGTGNQPQHF.